These T cell receptor beta chains were read from a single sample in a study of T cells after yellow fever vaccination. TCRdb passed the 5' RACE reads through MiXCR, listing each CDR3 protein once. The sample lists 300,000 to 400,000 distinct CDR3 sequences, 8.7% occurring once. Sequencing used PBMCs, obtained on the day of the first yellow fever vaccination. These receptors all stem from a man between 18 and 29 years old who received the YFV17D yellow fever vaccine. CDR3s leave out the opening cysteine and the closing phenylalanine or tryptophan. Each record gives: V gene, clone size, CDR3 protein. The size of a clone is reported for some rows only, either as once, few or many, or as a class for expanded clones.

>TRBV12-3/TRBV12-4|.
ASSPPGGREQPQH
>TRBV5-1|.
ASEAGGRTGELF
>TRBV24-1|few
ATSDFTGSETQY
>TRBV7-2|few
ASSLGVVGKY
>TRBV3-1|many
ASSPGQLLNTEAF
>TRBV20-1|many
SAPSPGTGETQY
>TRBV5-1|many
ASSPEGTTLEQY
>TRBV4-2|.
ASSQVGQARDYGYT
>TRBV4-3|.
ASSQDPRILPNYGYT
>TRBV11-3|few
ASSHKSPYNEQF
>TRBV5-1|.
ASSQSGAKNIQY
>TRBV27|many
ASSLSGGYGYT
>TRBV7-2|.
ASSPGQGSQY
>TRBV10-3|.
AISESMVAGEETQY
>TRBV27|few
ASSPTRTAGGYEQY
>TRBV5-1|.
ASRMYDYGYT
>TRBV20-1|many
SALLPGRTDYEQY
>TRBV10-2|.
ASSVRGPGVEQF
>TRBV12-3/TRBV12-4|many
ASRRPAEKLF
>TRBV7-9|.
ASSPLAAGMYGYT
>TRBV5-8|.
ASSLGRHQPQH
>TRBV7-2|.
ASSLPQGRPLH
>TRBV18|.
ASSPGQSGNQPQH
>TRBV29-1|.
SVLRGDLTGELF
>TRBV5-1|few
ASRLQGMNTEAF
>TRBV12-3/TRBV12-4|few
ASSGTSKPSGANVLT
>TRBV5-5|.
ASSLPPGLRSTDTQY
>TRBV5-1|.
ASTGLAGVTGELF
>TRBV7-2|.
ASSSQSFGGNTIY
>TRBV5-1|few
ASSPTGRGPNIQY
>TRBV7-2|few
ASTGGGTLTNEKLF
>TRBV30|few
AWSVRVRVGEAF
>TRBV10-3|.
ATNEGENTGELF
>TRBV5-1|many
ASSLRTGSDTQY
>TRBV6-2/TRBV6-3|.
ASRQSLITGELF
>TRBV5-5|.
ASSLGSGTGVTEAF
>TRBV19|few
ASSVAEDFSNQPQH
>TRBV7-2|many
ASSRPPRGSVDTQY
>TRBV7-2|.
ASTNWGGTTDTQY
>TRBV5-1|many
ASSYRDRQETQY
>TRBV29-1|medium-sized
SVDAGNAEAF
>TRBV4-1|few
ASSQGAGTQY
>TRBV7-2|few
ASSPIRGAGELF
>TRBV5-1|.
ASSLVLGAPSGEETQY
>TRBV7-2|.
ASSLDVSYNQPQH
>TRBV3-1|.
ASSQGLTGEGTEAF
>TRBV7-2|.
ASSFRDSTRGSPLH
>TRBV20-1|.
SAYSGANVLT
>TRBV7-8|few
ASSLGTGRSSYEQY
>TRBV6-5|.
ASSYSDRDLEYTEAF